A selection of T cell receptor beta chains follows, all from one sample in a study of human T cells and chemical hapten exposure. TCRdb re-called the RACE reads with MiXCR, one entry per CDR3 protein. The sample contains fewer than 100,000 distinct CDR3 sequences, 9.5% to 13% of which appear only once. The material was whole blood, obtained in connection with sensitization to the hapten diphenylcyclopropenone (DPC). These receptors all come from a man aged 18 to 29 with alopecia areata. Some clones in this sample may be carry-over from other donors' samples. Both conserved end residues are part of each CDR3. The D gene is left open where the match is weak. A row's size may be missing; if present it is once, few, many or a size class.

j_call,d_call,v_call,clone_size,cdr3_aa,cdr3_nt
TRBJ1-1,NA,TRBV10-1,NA,CTSSDSGAAGDTEAFF,TGCACCAGCAGTGACTCCGGGGCCGCGGGTGACACTGAAGCTTTCTTT
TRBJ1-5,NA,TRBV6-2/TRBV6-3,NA,CASSYSWGKQPQHF,TGTGCCAGCAGTTACTCGTGGGGAAAACAGCCCCAGCATTTT
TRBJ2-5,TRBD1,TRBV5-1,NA,CASSLGQGRQETQYF,TGCGCCAGCAGCCTCGGACAGGGAAGACAAGAGACCCAGTACTTC
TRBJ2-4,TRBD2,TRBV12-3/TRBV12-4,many,CASQPPGTTAKNIQYF,TGTGCCAGCCAACCCCCCGGGACTACGGCCAAAAACATTCAGTACTTC
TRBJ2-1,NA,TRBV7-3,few,CASSLILWGEQFF,TGTGCCAGCAGCTTAATCTTGTGGGGTGAGCAGTTCTTC
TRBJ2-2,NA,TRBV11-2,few,CASSATSLANTGELFF,TGTGCCAGCAGCGCGACAAGTTTGGCGAACACCGGGGAGCTGTTTTTT
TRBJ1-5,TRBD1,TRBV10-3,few,CAISAGGGQPQHF,TGTGCCATCAGCGCAGGGGGCGGACAGCCCCAGCATTTT
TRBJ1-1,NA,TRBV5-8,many,CASSPSPSHTEAFF,TGTGCCAGCAGCCCGTCGCCGAGTCACACTGAAGCTTTCTTT
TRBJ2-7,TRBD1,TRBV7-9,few,CASSHPGTETYEQYF,TGTGCCAGCAGCCATCCAGGGACAGAGACCTACGAGCAGTACTTC
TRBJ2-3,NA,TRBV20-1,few,CSAPLGANTDTQYF,TGCAGTGCTCCTCTCGGGGCGAACACAGATACGCAGTATTTT
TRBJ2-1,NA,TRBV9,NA,CASSARDLRSYNEQFF,TGTGCCAGCAGCGCCCGGGACCTTCGCTCCTACAATGAGCAGTTCTTC
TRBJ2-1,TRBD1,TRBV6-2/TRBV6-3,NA,CASSLGQALLGEQFF,TGTGCCAGCAGTCTTGGACAGGCCCTATTAGGTGAGCAGTTCTTC
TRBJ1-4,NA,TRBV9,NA,CASSGQVTNEKLFF,TGTGCCAGCAGCGGACAGGTGACTAATGAAAAACTGTTTTTT
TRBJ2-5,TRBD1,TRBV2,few,CASSFGDRQETQYF,TGTGCCAGCTCATTTGGGGACAGACAAGAGACCCAGTACTTC
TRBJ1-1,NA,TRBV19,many,CASKKMGFGTEAFF,TGTGCCAGTAAGAAGATGGGGTTCGGCACTGAAGCTTTCTTT
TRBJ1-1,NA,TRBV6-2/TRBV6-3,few,CASIDRSGATEAFF,TGTGCCAGCATTGACCGATCTGGGGCGACTGAAGCTTTCTTT
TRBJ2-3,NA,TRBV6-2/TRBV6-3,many,CASSSSASSTDTQYF,TGTGCCAGCAGTTCATCCGCGTCGAGCACAGATACGCAGTATTTT
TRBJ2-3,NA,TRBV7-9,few,CASSSFPQGAADTQYF,TGTGCCAGCAGCTCCTTTCCCCAGGGTGCGGCAGATACGCAGTATTTT
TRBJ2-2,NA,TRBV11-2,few,CASSFLTSSGTGELFF,TGTGCCAGCAGCTTTTTGACCTCGAGCGGCACCGGGGAGCTGTTTTTT
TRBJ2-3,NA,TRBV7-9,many,CASSLTGTTDTQYF,TGTGCCAGCAGCTTGACAGGAACAACAGATACGCAGTATTTT
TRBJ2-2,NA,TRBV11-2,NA,CASSLNFPSMNTGELFF,TGTGCCAGCAGCTTAAATTTCCCGTCTATGAACACCGGGGAGCTGTTTTTT
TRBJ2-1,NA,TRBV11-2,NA,CASSQDRGQNEQFF,TGTGCCAGCAGCCAAGACCGGGGGCAGAATGAGCAGTTCTTC
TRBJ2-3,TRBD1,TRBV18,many,CASSPPGWTGWTDTQYF,TGTGCCAGCTCACCACCGGGCTGGACAGGGTGGACAGATACGCAGTATTTT
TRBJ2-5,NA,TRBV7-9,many,CASSLGQETQYF,TGTGCCAGCAGCTTAGGACAGGAGACCCAGTACTTC
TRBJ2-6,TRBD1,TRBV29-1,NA,CSEGQGGNSGANVLTF,TGCAGCGAAGGACAGGGTGGAAACTCTGGGGCCAACGTCCTGACTTTC
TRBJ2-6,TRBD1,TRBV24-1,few,CATSDPRDRGFSGANVLTF,TGTGCCACCAGTGACCCTCGGGACAGGGGTTTCTCTGGGGCCAACGTCCTGACTTTC
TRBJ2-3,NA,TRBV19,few,CASSVRFGTDTQYF,TGTGCCAGTAGTGTAAGATTTGGCACAGATACGCAGTATTTT
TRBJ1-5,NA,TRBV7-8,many,CASSLARVGYSNQPQHF,TGTGCCAGCAGCTTAGCGAGGGTAGGGTATAGCAATCAGCCCCAGCATTTT
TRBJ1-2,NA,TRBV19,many,CASSIPTGRWAGYTF,TGTGCCAGTAGTATACCCACGGGCAGATGGGCCGGCTACACCTTC
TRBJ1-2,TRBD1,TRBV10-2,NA,CASSESVKTGRLNYGYTF,TGCGCCAGCAGTGAGTCGGTAAAGACAGGGAGATTAAACTATGGCTACACCTTC
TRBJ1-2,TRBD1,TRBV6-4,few,CASSPTGGYYGYTF,TGTGCCAGCAGTCCGACAGGGGGATACTATGGCTACACCTTC
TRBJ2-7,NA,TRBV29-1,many,CSVEKGAPLEQYF,TGCAGCGTTGAAAAGGGCGCCCCCCTTGAGCAGTACTTC
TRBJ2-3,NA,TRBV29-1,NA,CSDTRTRRGADTQYF,TGCAGCGATACTAGGACCCGTAGGGGCGCAGATACGCAGTATTTT
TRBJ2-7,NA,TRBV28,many,CASSLGVLYEQYF,TGTGCCAGCAGTTTAGGGGTTCTTTACGAGCAGTACTTC
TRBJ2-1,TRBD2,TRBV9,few,CASTAGGWVNEQFF,TGTGCCAGCACCGCGGGGGGCTGGGTAAATGAGCAGTTCTTC
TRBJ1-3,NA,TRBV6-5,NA,CASSYSRRGSGNTIYF,TGTGCCAGCAGTTACTCGCGGAGGGGCTCTGGAAACACCATATATTTT
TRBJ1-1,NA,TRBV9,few,CASSEGYSEAFF,TGTGCCAGCAGCGAAGGGTACAGTGAAGCTTTCTTT
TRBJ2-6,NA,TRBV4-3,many,CASSQAPSGANVLTF,TGCGCCAGCAGCCAAGCCCCCTCTGGGGCCAACGTCCTGACTTTC
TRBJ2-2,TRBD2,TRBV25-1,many,CASSDSPGLVKAGELFF,TGTGCCAGCAGTGATAGTCCGGGACTAGTAAAGGCCGGGGAGCTGTTTTTT
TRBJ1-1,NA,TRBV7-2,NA,CASSLKRTTTFF,TGTGCCAGCAGCTTAAAAAGGACCACTACTTTCTTT
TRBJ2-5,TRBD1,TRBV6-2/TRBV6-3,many,CASRPAGTGGGEETQYF,TGTGCCAGCAGACCCGCCGGGACAGGCGGAGGTGAGGAGACCCAGTACTTC
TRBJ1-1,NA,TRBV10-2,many,CASSERGGNTEAFF,TGCGCCAGCAGTGAGAGGGGCGGGAACACTGAAGCTTTCTTT
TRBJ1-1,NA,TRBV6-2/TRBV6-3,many,CASSYEQEVTEAFF,TGTGCCAGCAGTTACGAGCAGGAGGTCACTGAAGCTTTCTTT
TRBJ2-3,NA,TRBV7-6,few,CASSTRLAAGASTDTQYF,TGTGCCAGCAGCACACGCCTGGCCGCAGGGGCCAGCACAGATACGCAGTATTTT
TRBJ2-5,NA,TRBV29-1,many,CIVWGRQETQYF,TGCATCGTCTGGGGAAGGCAAGAGACCCAGTACTTC
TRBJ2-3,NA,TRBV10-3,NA,CAISESHPGSTDTQYF,TGTGCCATCAGTGAGTCGCACCCAGGGAGCACAGATACGCAGTATTTT
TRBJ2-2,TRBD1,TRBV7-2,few,CASSLRPIGPGGNTGELFF,TGTGCCAGCAGCTTACGTCCTATAGGGCCAGGGGGCAACACCGGGGAGCTGTTTTTT
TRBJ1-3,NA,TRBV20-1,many,CSAVGINGNTIYF,TGCAGTGCCGTCGGTATAAACGGAAACACCATATATTTT
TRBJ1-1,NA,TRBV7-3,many,CASSLTGATEAFF,TGTGCCAGCAGCTTAACAGGGGCCACTGAAGCTTTCTTT
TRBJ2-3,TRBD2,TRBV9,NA,CASSVGGSSGTRTDTQYF,TGTGCCAGCAGCGTAGGGGGATCTAGCGGGACCCGCACAGATACGCAGTATTTT